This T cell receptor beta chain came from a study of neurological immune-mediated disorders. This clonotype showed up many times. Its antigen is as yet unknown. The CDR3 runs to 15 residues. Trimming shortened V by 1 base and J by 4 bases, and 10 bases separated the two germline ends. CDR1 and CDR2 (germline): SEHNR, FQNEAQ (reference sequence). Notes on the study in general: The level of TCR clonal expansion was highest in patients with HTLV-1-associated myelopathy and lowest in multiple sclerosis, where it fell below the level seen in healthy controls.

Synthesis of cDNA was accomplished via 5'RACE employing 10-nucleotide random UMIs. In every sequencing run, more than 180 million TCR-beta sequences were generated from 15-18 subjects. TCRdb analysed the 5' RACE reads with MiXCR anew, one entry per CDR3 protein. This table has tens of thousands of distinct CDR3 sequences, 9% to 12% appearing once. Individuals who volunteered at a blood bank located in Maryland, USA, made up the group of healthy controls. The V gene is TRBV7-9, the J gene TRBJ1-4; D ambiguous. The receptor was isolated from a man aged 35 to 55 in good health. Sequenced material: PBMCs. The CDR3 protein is CASSLGQYLNEKLFF. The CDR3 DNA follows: TGTGCCAGCAGCTTAGGTCAATACCTTAATGAAAAACTGTTTTTT.